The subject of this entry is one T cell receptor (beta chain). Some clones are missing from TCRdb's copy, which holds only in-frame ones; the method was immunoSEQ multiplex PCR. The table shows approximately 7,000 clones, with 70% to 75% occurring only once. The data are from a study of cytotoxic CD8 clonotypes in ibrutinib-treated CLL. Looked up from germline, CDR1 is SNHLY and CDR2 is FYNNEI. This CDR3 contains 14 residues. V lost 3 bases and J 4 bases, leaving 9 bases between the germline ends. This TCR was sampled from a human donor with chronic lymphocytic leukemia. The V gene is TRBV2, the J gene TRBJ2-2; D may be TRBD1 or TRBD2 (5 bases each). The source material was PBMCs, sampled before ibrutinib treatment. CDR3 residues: CASSDGGVTGELFF. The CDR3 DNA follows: TGTGCCAGCAGTGATGGGGGAGTCACCGGGGAGCTGTTTTTT. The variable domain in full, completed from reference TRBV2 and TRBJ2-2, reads EPEVTQTPSHQVTQMGQEVILRCVPISNHLYFYWYRQILGQKVEFLVSFYNNEISEKSEIFDDQFSVERPDGSNFTLKIRSTKLEDSAMYFCASSDGGVTGELFFGEGSRLTVL.